This TCR beta chain derives from a study of T cells in Graves' hyperthyroidism and ophthalmopathy. General study results and limits: Most clonotypes expanded in thyroid above 0.001 were likewise present in blood. Classification by a 13 V-J model distinguished ophthalmopathy from stable hyperthyroidism.

CDR3 length: 15 amino acids. Germline V CDR1 and CDR2: SGHNT, YYREEE (reference sequence). Germline trimming cut 2 bases from V and 1 base from J; bases unmatched to any gene: 1. Diagnoses were established using clinical symptoms, serum thyroxine and TRAb, thyroid ultrasound and orbital computed tomography. Amplification of TCR beta CDR3 regions used RNA as the template. HTBI primers were the set used in a first-round RT-PCR of the TCR CDR3. MiXCR, applied by TCRdb to the multiplex PCR reads, yields one record per CDR3 protein. The profile shows about 500,000 distinct CDR3 sequences, 46% of them singletons. This clonotype was recorded at least ten times. Antigen unknown.

The chain joins TRBV5-4 to TRBJ2-2, with 8 bases matching TRBD2. This clonotype was sampled from an adult woman with Graves' disease, either hyperthyroidism or ophthalmopathy (not recorded which). Sequences were obtained from peripheral blood or thyroid tissue (not recorded which). In DNA, the CDR3 is TGTGCCAGCAGCTTAACTAGCGGGAACACCGGGGAGCTGTTTTTT. Its translation is CASSLTSGNTGELFF.